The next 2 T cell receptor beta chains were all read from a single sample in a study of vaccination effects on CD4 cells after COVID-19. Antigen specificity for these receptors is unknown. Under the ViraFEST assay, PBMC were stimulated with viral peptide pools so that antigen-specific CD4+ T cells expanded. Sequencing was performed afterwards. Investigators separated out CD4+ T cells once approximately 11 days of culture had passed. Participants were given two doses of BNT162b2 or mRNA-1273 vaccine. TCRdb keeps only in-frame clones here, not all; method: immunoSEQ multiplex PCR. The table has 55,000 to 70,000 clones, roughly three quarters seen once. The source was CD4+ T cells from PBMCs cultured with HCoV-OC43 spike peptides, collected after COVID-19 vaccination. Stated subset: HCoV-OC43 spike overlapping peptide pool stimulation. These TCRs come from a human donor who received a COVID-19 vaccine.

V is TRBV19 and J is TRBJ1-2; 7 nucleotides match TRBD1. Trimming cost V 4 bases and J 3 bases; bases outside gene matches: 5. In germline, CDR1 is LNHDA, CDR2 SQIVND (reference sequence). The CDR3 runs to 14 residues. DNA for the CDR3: TGTGCCAGTAGTAGCGGGACAGAATACTATGGCTACACCTTC. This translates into CASSSGTEYYGYTF.

The chain's CDR3 is CSASDREEKLFF. CDR3 DNA: TGCAGTGCTAGTGACAGGGAGGAAAAACTGTTTTTT. V is TRBV20-1 and J is TRBJ1-4, with 7 bases identical to TRBD1. J gave up 8 bases and V 3 bases, and 3 bases lay outside the gene matches. Germline loops: CDR1 DFQATT, CDR2 SNEGSKA (reference sequence). The CDR3 runs to 12 residues.